This entry features one T cell receptor beta chain sequence. Antigen specificity is unknown. Clones were read by immunoSEQ multiplex PCR, and TCRdb kept only the in-frame ones, dropping some. This sample yields some 60,000 clones, of which approximately 86% are seen a single time; less than 8.5% belongs to the top ten. The sample comes from a study of T cell responses to AZD1222 COVID-19 vaccine. General observations from the study: After the peak T cell response, and only then, were repertoires sampled. The donor group comprised mostly white British people and more females; the analysis possibly underestimated clonal diversity. Dominant CD4 TCR responses targeted spike regions 160-218 and 743-854.

The V gene's germline CDR1 is SGHRS and CDR2 YFSETQ. The junction had 3 bases not matched to a gene; V was cut back by 1 base and J by 8 bases. This CDR3 region has 14 residues. Pooled in the analysis were second doses at about 4 or about 12 weeks. The receptor was derived from an adult who received the AZD1222 COVID-19 vaccine. This material consisted of peripheral blood, taken 28 days after the second AZD1222 dose. The V gene is TRBV5-1, the J gene TRBJ1-6, with 7 bases that match TRBD1. The CDR3 protein is CASSLQGDYSPLHF. CDR3 nucleotide sequence: TGCGCCAGCAGCTTGCAGGGGGATTATTCACCCCTCCACTTT.